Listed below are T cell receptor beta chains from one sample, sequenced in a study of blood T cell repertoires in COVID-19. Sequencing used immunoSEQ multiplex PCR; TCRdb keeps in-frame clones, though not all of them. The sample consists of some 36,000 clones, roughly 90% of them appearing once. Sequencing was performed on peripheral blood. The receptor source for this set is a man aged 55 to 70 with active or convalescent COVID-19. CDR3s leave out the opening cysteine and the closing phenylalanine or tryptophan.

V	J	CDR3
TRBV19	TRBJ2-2	ASSIGPGQGFGELF
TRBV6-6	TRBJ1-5	ASSFGLRGNQPQH
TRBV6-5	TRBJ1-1	ASSTQITGIAEAF
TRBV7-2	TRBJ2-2	ASSSWGLATGELF
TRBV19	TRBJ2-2	ASSTGTGRTGELF
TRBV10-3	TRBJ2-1	AISEGTSGPYNEQF
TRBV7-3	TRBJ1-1	ASSLRQSTEAF
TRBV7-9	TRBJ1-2	ASSPRTGGRPYGGYT
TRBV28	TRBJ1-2	ASSPPQDFYGYT
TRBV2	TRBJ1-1	ASDGRANTEAF
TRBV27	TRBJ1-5	ASSADRPNQPQH
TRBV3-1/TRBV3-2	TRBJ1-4	ASSHVHTAGRCTNEKLF
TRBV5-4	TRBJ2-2	ASSRGQGANTGELF